This T cell receptor beta chain was sequenced for a study of identical twins. The table lists this clonotype with many counts. V trimming: 2 bases; J trimming: 6 bases; junction bases outside the gene matches: 9. This CDR3 region has 16 residues. The V gene's germline CDR1 is MNHEY and CDR2 SVGAGI. TCRdb reanalysed the 5' RACE reads using MiXCR and keeps one entry per CDR3 protein. This repertoire shows about 920,000 distinct CDR3 sequences, 10% to 15% found once; its top ten account for under 2%. The same data also contributed to another study, on yellow fever vaccine responses in identical twins.

The clonotype was recovered from a woman aged 18 to 35 in good health. The sample taken for sequencing was PBMCs. The V and J genes are TRBV6-5 and TRBJ1-4, with TRBD1 matching 7 bases. The CDR3: CASSYGQGVVYEKLFF. CDR3 bases: TGTGCCAGCAGTTACGGGCAGGGGGTAGTTTATGAAAAACTGTTTTTT.